This entry describes one T cell receptor beta chain. Germline is not matched at one junction end, which may reflect a read error. This specimen belongs to a study of blood T cell repertoires in COVID-19. In the study overall: COVID-19 samples from acute and convalescent phases originated in the United States, Italy and Spain. PBMCs, B-cell-depleted T cells, or T cells provided the cDNA or gDNA that made up the material.

CDR1 is SQVTM, CDR2 ANQGSEA, per germline. The CDR3 spans 16 residues. Assay: immunoSEQ multiplex PCR; the TCRdb copy retains only in-frame clones and omits some. This sample has 150,000 to 200,000 clones, with just over 85% found just once. The sequenced material came from PBMCs or T cells enriched from blood (not recorded which). This sequence originates from a woman aged 18-29 years who had recovered from COVID-19. The rearrangement uses TRBV29-1 and TRBJ2-5; 14 bases match TRBD2. The CDR3, as DNA: TGCAGCGTCGAAGGACTAGCGGGAGGCCGGGGGGAGACCCAGTACTTC. Translation gives CSVEGLAGGRGETQYF.